The rows below give T cell receptor beta chains drawn from one sample of a study of a mutant IDH1 vaccine in newly diagnosed glioma. These receptors are not linked to any known antigen. Clones were read by immunoSEQ multiplex PCR, and TCRdb kept only the in-frame ones, dropping some. The table shows some 34,000 clones, with around nine tenths occurring only once. This sample comprised PBMCs, obtained from a glioma patient whose treatment included an IDH1 peptide vaccine. The receptors derive from a middle-aged woman with glioma. Both conserved end residues are part of each CDR3. A D gene is named only where the DNA matches it firmly. Clone size is not always given. Where it is, it says once, few, many or a class for expanded clones.

size	V	J	D	CDR3	DNA
NA	TRBV7-9	TRBJ1-5	NA	CASSLGAGQPSNQPQHF	TGTGCCAGCAGCTTAGGCGCCGGGCAGCCGAGCAATCAGCCCCAGCATTTT
NA	TRBV19	TRBJ2-5	TRBD1	CARRPGQRYQETQYF	TGTGCCAGGAGGCCGGGACAGAGGTACCAAGAGACCCAGTACTTC
few	TRBV28	TRBJ1-5	TRBD1	CASRDRVGQPQHF	TGTGCCAGCAGGGACAGGGTTGGTCAGCCCCAGCATTTT
once	TRBV7-3	TRBJ2-1	NA	CASSSGRNEQFF	TGTGCCAGCAGCTCTGGACGGAATGAGCAGTTCTTC
NA	TRBV7-9	TRBJ2-2	TRBD2	CASSITGTSGELFF	TGTGCCAGCAGCATTACGGGGACTAGCGGGGAGCTGTTTTTT
NA	TRBV7-2	TRBJ1-1	NA	CASSLGEEEAFF	TGTGCCAGCAGCTTAGGGGAAGAAGAAGCTTTCTTT
once	TRBV5-1	TRBJ1-5	NA	CASSPGTGRQPQHF	TGCGCCAGCAGCCCCGGGACGGGGCGCCAGCCCCAGCATTTT
once	TRBV11-2	TRBJ2-3	TRBD2	CASSLVAGAADTQYF	TGTGCCAGCAGCTTAGTAGCGGGGGCGGCAGATACGCAGTATTTT
few	TRBV2	TRBJ2-1	NA	CASIPDPGVGEQFF	TGTGCCAGCATCCCCGACCCGGGCGTCGGTGAGCAGTTCTTC
NA	TRBV2	TRBJ1-5	NA	CASSVDRLNQPQHF	TGTGCCAGCAGCGTAGACAGGCTCAATCAGCCCCAGCATTTT
NA	TRBV14	TRBJ2-7	NA	CASSQGRRRGSYEQYF	TGTGCCAGCAGCCAAGGAAGGAGGCGCGGGTCGTACGAGCAGTACTTC
NA	TRBV4-1	TRBJ1-2	NA	CASSQDTRGYGYTF	TGCGCCAGCAGCCAAGATACCCGAGGCTATGGCTACACCTTC
NA	TRBV6-5	TRBJ1-5	NA	CASSYSMWAQPQHF	TGTGCCAGCAGTTACTCGATGTGGGCTCAGCCCCAGCATTTT
NA	TRBV27	TRBJ1-2	NA	CASSFSRVDGYTF	TGTGCCAGCAGTTTCTCCAGGGTAGACGGCTACACCTTC
NA	TRBV5-1	TRBJ2-2	TRBD1	CASSNRTGGTGELFF	TGCGCCAGCAGCAACAGGACAGGGGGCACCGGGGAGCTGTTTTTT
NA	TRBV30	TRBJ1-4	NA	CAWSGHANEKLFF	TGTGCCTGGAGTGGACACGCTAATGAAAAACTGTTTTTT
NA	TRBV4-3	TRBJ1-1	NA	CASSQRLNTEAFF	TGCGCCAGCAGCCAAAGGCTAAACACTGAAGCTTTCTTT
NA	TRBV5-4	TRBJ2-3	TRBD2	CASSSYASGSRDTQYF	TGTGCCAGCAGCTCCTACGCTAGCGGGAGCCGAGATACGCAGTATTTT
NA	TRBV19	TRBJ2-5	NA	CASSMREGTQYF	TGTGCCAGTAGTATGCGAGAAGGGACCCAGTACTTC
NA	TRBV25-1	TRBJ2-7	TRBD1	CASGTGFYEQYF	TGTGCCAGCGGGACAGGGTTCTACGAGCAGTACTTC
NA	TRBV7-9	TRBJ2-5	NA	CASSLAVQTQYF	TGTGCCAGCAGTCTGGCGGTACAGACCCAGTACTTC
NA	TRBV6-5	TRBJ2-5	NA	CASIGPPVETQYF	TGTGCCAGCATTGGCCCCCCTGTGGAGACCCAGTACTTC
NA	TRBV5-1	TRBJ1-1	TRBD1	CASSGVPGGTEAFF	TGCGCCAGCAGCGGGGTCCCAGGGGGCACTGAAGCTTTCTTT
once	TRBV9	TRBJ1-1	TRBD1	CASSVLGQGNTEAFF	TGTGCCAGCAGCGTATTGGGACAGGGGAACACTGAAGCTTTCTTT
NA	TRBV5-4	TRBJ2-6	TRBD1	CASSLLGQGISGANVLTF	TGTGCCAGCAGCTTACTAGGACAGGGAATCTCTGGGGCCAACGTCCTGACTTTC
once	TRBV6-1	TRBJ2-5	TRBD2	CASSAWGGGRASKETQYF	TGTGCCAGCAGTGCGTGGGGGGGTGGGAGGGCCTCTAAGGAGACCCAGTACTTC
NA	TRBV4-1	TRBJ2-1	NA	CASSQEGRNSYNEQFF	TGCGCCAGCAGCCAAGAGGGACGGAACTCCTACAATGAGCAGTTCTTC
once	TRBV29-1	TRBJ1-4	NA	CSVEPQKNEKLFF	TGCAGCGTTGAACCACAGAAGAATGAAAAACTGTTTTTT
NA	TRBV6-5	TRBJ1-2	TRBD1	CASSYRTTGGGGYTF	TGTGCCAGCAGTTACCGAACTACAGGGGGCGGCGGCTACACCTTC
NA	TRBV4-2	TRBJ1-4	NA	CASNRATNEKLFF	TGTGCCAGTAACAGGGCAACTAATGAAAAACTGTTTTTT
NA	TRBV18	TRBJ2-6	NA	CASSPRGTFQTASLSGANVLTF	TGTGCCAGCTCACCACGCGGTACTTTTCAGACAGCCTCTCTCTCTGGGGCCAACGTCCTGACTTTC
NA	TRBV2	TRBJ2-4	NA	CASSERGFGYIQYF	TGTGCCAGCAGTGAACGAGGGTTTGGATACATTCAGTACTTC
NA	TRBV6-5	TRBJ1-2	TRBD1	CASRTKGQVVFGYTF	TGTGCCAGCAGAACGAAGGGACAGGTCGTATTTGGCTACACCTTC
NA	TRBV5-1	TRBJ2-3	TRBD1	CASSRGQSTDTQYF	TGCGCCAGCAGCAGGGGACAGAGCACAGATACGCAGTATTTT
NA	TRBV30	TRBJ2-1	NA	CAWSEAVNTYNEQFF	TGTGCCTGGAGTGAGGCGGTGAACACCTACAATGAGCAGTTCTTC
NA	TRBV6-5	TRBJ2-3	NA	CASRYQAQGTDTQYF	TGTGCCAGCCGCTACCAAGCCCAGGGCACAGATACGCAGTATTTT
NA	TRBV4-1	TRBJ1-1	NA	CASSQAGRGNTEAFF	TGCGCCAGCAGCCAAGCGGGGCGAGGGAACACTGAAGCTTTCTTT
NA	TRBV19	TRBJ2-5	TRBD2	CASSRGLAGEKAETQYF	TGTGCCAGTAGTAGGGGACTAGCGGGAGAAAAAGCAGAGACCCAGTACTTC
NA	TRBV4-2	TRBJ1-6	NA	CASSQVRGGNSPLHF	TGTGCCAGCAGCCAAGTGCGGGGGGGCAATTCACCCCTCCACTTT
once	TRBV5-4	TRBJ2-7	TRBD2	CASSFGGSRGYEQYF	TGTGCCAGCAGCTTTGGCGGGAGTAGAGGGTACGAGCAGTACTTC
NA	TRBV29-1	TRBJ2-5	TRBD2	CSVESGGYQETQYF	TGCAGCGTGGAAAGCGGGGGGTACCAAGAGACCCAGTACTTC
once	TRBV5-1	TRBJ1-1	NA	CASSREGMNTEAFF	TGCGCCAGCAGCCGGGAGGGCATGAACACTGAAGCTTTCTTT
NA	TRBV4-2	TRBJ2-7	NA	CASSQDLGAYEQYF	TGTGCCAGCAGCCAAGATTTGGGCGCCTACGAGCAGTACTTC
NA	TRBV15	TRBJ1-2	TRBD1	CATSRLPGQAEGYGYTF	TGTGCCACCAGCAGATTACCGGGACAGGCGGAAGGCTATGGCTACACCTTC
NA	TRBV2	TRBJ2-3	TRBD2	CASSERLAVRASSTDTQYF	TGTGCCAGCAGTGAAAGACTAGCGGTGCGGGCATCTAGCACAGATACGCAGTATTTT
NA	TRBV29-1	TRBJ2-5	NA	CSVKGQPQETQYF	TGCAGCGTTAAAGGACAGCCTCAAGAGACCCAGTACTTC
NA	TRBV29-1	TRBJ1-2	NA	CSVDGGYGYTF	TGCAGCGTTGACGGGGGCTATGGCTACACCTTC
NA	TRBV5-1	TRBJ2-2	TRBD2	CASSSGLAGGYTGELFF	TGCGCCAGCAGCTCCGGACTAGCGGGGGGCTACACCGGGGAGCTGTTTTTT
NA	TRBV2	TRBJ2-3	TRBD1	CASSKQGAPTDTQYF	TGTGCCAGCAGCAAACAGGGGGCCCCCACAGATACGCAGTATTTT
NA	TRBV7-9	TRBJ1-2	NA	CASSPKVWNREYGYTF	TGTGCCAGCAGCCCGAAGGTCTGGAACCGAGAGTATGGCTACACCTTC
NA	TRBV2	TRBJ2-5	TRBD2	CASSIAGGRETQYF	TGTGCCAGCAGTATAGCGGGGGGGCGGGAGACCCAGTACTTC
NA	TRBV5-4	TRBJ1-2	NA	CASSWGGQGWDGYTF	TGTGCCAGCAGCTGGGGGGGGCAGGGCTGGGATGGCTACACCTTC
NA	TRBV7-2	TRBJ2-7	NA	CASSLEGLGQYF	TGTGCCAGCAGCTTAGAAGGCCTGGGGCAGTACTTC